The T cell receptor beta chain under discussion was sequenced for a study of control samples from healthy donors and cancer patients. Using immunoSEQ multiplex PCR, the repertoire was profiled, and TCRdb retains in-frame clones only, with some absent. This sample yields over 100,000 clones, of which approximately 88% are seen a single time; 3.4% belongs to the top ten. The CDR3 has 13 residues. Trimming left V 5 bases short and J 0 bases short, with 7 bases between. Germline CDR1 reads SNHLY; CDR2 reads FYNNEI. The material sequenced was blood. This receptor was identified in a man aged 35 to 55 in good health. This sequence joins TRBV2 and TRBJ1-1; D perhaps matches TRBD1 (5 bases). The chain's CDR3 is CASSLGLNTEAFF. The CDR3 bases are TGTGCCAGCAGTTTGGGACTGAACACTGAAGCTTTCTTT. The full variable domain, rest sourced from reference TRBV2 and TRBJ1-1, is EPEVTQTPSHQVTQMGQEVILRCVPISNHLYFYWYRQILGQKVEFLVSFYNNEISEKSEIFDDQFSVERPDGSNFTLKIRSTKLEDSAMYFCASSLGLNTEAFFGQGTRLTVV.